Listed below are T cell receptor beta chains from one sample, sequenced in a study of T-cell reconstitution after alpha-beta-depleted transplantation in children. TCRdb analysed the PCR reads with MiXCR anew, one entry per CDR3 protein. The sample has roughly 500,000 distinct CDR3 sequences, about 30% seen once. The source material was PBMCs from the stem cell graft donor, sampled from the stem cell graft. All receptors derive from a human donor who donated a stem cell graft to a child with aplastic anemia. The conserved cysteine and the conserved F or W are not part of the CDR3 here.

V	J	CDR3
TRBV7-2	TRBJ2-3	ASSLARGPQETQY
TRBV6-1	TRBJ2-1	ASRTQGLLWNEQF
TRBV20-1	TRBJ2-1	SAPRSGGRSYNEQF
TRBV5-1	TRBJ2-5	ASSRGPVKQETQY
TRBV18	TRBJ1-2	ASSLDRTGDY
TRBV3-1	TRBJ2-1	ASSQVPAGTSEQF
TRBV6-5	TRBJ1-1	ASGLRGTEAF
TRBV29-1	TRBJ2-5	SVEAGSQETQY
TRBV5-1	TRBJ2-5	ASSLQGIRRETQY
TRBV29-1	TRBJ1-3	SAGGLEGTIY
TRBV10-3	TRBJ1-1	AISDGGNTEAF
TRBV29-1	TRBJ1-1	SVAELGRQAF
TRBV11-2	TRBJ2-7	ASSLEGGTVNEQY
TRBV11-3	TRBJ2-1	ASSPDSPDEQF
TRBV13	TRBJ2-7	ASSSSGRAYEQY
TRBV7-2	TRBJ2-1	ASSARDEQF
TRBV7-3	TRBJ1-1	ASRIGGTLVTEAF
TRBV28	TRBJ1-4	ASSLSNWEKLF
TRBV5-1	TRBJ1-4	ASSLDPTGFEKLF
TRBV19	TRBJ1-1	ASSAGRGPTGTEAF
TRBV6-6	TRBJ1-1	ASTLVRDTEAF
TRBV30	TRBJ1-3	AWSTLGRAGNTIY
TRBV4-2	TRBJ2-1	ASSQLAEFNEQF
TRBV10-3	TRBJ1-1	AISDPIRGYTEAF
TRBV12-3/TRBV12-4	TRBJ1-1	ASSSGQSMNTEAF
TRBV12-3/TRBV12-4	TRBJ2-1	ASSFRRGNEQF
TRBV29-1	TRBJ1-1	SALGQLNTEAF
TRBV6-5	TRBJ1-1	ASSYSMGVAMTEAF
TRBV6-2/TRBV6-3	TRBJ2-1	ASSPSRQGALKFRNEQF
TRBV9	TRBJ2-4	ASADPGGILAKNIQY
TRBV29-1	TRBJ1-1	SVRDRGTEAF
TRBV6-4	TRBJ1-5	ASSPLSQGRQPQH
TRBV11-1	TRBJ2-7	ASSFQEGRDYEQY
TRBV20-1	TRBJ2-5	SAGRYLREGETQY
TRBV5-1	TRBJ1-1	ASSYGQKTRMNTEAF